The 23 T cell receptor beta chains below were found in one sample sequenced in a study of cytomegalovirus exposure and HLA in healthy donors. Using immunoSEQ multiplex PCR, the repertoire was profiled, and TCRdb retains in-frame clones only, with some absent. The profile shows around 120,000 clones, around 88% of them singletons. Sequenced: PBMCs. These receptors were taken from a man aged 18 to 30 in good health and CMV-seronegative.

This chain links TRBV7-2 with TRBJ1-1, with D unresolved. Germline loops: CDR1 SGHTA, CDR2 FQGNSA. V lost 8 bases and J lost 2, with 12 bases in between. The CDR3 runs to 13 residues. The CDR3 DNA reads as TGTGCCAGCCGATACACGATAAACACTGAAGCTTTCTTT. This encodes CASRYTINTEAFF. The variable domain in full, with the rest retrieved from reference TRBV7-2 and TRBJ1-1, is GAGVSQSPSNKVTEKGKDVELRCDPISGHTALYWYRQSLGQGLEFLIYFQGNSAPDKSGLPSDRFSAERTGGSVSTLTIQRTQQEDSAVYLCASRYTINTEAFFGQGTRLTVV.

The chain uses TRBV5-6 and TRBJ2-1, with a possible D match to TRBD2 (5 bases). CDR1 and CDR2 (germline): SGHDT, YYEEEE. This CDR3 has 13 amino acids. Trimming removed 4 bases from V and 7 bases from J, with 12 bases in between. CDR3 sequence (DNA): TGTGCCAGCAGCCAGATGAGCGGAAATGAGCAGTTCTTC. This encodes CASSQMSGNEQFF. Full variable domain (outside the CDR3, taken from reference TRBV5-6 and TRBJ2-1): DAGVTQSPTHLIKTRGQQVTLRCSPKSGHDTVSWYQQALGQGPQFIFQYYEEEERQRGNFPDRFSGHQFPNYSSELNVNALLLGDSALYLCASSQMSGNEQFFGPGTRLTVL.

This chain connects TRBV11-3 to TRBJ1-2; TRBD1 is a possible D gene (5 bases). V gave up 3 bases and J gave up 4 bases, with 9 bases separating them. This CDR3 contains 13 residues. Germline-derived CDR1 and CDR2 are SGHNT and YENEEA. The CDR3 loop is CASSFSTVYGYTF. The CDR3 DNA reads TGTGCCAGCAGCTTTTCGACAGTCTATGGCTACACCTTC.

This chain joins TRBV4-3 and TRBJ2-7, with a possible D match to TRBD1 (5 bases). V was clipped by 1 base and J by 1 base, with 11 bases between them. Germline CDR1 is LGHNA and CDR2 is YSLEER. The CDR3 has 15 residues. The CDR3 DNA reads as TGCGCCAGCAGCCAAGGTCAGGGTGGGTCCTACGAGCAGTACTTC. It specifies CASSQGQGGSYEQYF.

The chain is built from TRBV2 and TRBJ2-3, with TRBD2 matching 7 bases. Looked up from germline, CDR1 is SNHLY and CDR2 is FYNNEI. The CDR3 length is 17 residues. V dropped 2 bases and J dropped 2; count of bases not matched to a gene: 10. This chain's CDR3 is CASSETVWRGNTDTQYF. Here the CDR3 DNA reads TGTGCCAGCAGTGAAACAGTTTGGCGGGGGAACACAGATACGCAGTATTTT. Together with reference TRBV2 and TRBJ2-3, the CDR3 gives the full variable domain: EPEVTQTPSHQVTQMGQEVILRCVPISNHLYFYWYRQILGQKVEFLVSFYNNEISEKSEIFDDQFSVERPDGSNFTLKIRSTKLEDSAMYFCASSETVWRGNTDTQYFGPGTRLTVL.

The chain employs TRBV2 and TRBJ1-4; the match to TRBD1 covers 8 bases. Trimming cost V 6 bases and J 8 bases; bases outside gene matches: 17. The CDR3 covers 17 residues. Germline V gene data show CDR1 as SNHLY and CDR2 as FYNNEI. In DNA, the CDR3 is TGTGCCAGCAGGAGGACAGGGCGGTATATTCTTCGAGAAAAACTGTTTTTT. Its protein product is CASRRTGRYILREKLFF.

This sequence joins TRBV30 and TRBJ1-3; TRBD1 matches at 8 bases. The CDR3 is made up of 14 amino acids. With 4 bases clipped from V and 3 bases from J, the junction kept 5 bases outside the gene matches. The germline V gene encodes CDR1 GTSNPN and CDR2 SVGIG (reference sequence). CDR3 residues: CAWINRGFGNTIYF. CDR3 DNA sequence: TGTGCCTGGATCAACAGGGGGTTTGGAAACACCATATATTTT.

This chain's CDR3 is CASSVRLAESSYNEQFF. Here the CDR3 DNA reads TGTGCCAGCAGCGTCCGGCTAGCCGAAAGCTCCTACAATGAGCAGTTCTTC. The chain combines TRBV9 with TRBJ2-1; perhaps TRBD2 as D (5 bases). The CDR3 sequence is 17 residues long. In germline, CDR1 is SGDLS, CDR2 YYNGEE. Between the trimmed V and J ends, which lost 2 bases and 0 bases, there was a span of 15 bases.

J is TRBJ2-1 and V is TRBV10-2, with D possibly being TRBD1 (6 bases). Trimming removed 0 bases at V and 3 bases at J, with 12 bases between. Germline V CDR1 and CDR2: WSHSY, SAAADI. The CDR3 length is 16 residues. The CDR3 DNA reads TGCGCCAGCAGTGAGTCGCGGACAGATCACTACAATGAGCAGTTCTTC. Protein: CASSESRTDHYNEQFF.

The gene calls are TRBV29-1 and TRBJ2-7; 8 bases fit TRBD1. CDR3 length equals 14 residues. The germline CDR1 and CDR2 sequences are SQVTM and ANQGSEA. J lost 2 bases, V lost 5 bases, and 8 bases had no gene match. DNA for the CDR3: TGCAGCGTTACAGAGACAGGGGCGACCTACGAGCAGTACTTC. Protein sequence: CSVTETGATYEQYF.

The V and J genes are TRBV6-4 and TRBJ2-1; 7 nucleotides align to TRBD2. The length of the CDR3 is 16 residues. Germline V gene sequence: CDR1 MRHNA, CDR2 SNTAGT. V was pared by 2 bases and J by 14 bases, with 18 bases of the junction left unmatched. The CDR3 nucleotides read TGTGCCAGCAGTGACACCCGTAGAGGGAGCGGGAATTTCAAGTTCTTC. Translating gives CASSDTRRGSGNFKFF.

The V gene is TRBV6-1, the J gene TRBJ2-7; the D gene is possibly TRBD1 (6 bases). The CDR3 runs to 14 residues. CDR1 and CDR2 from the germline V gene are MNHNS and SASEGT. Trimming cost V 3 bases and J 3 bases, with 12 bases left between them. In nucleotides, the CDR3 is TGTGCCAGCAGTGACTCAGGGGCCGTCTACGAGCAGTACTTC. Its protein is CASSDSGAVYEQYF.

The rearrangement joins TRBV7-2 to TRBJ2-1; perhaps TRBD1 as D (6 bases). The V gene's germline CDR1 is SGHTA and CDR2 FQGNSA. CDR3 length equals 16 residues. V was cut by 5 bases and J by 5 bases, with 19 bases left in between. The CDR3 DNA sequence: TGTGCCAGCAGCCCGGGGACACCCGGCCTTGACAATGAGCAGTTCTTC. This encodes CASSPGTPGLDNEQFF.

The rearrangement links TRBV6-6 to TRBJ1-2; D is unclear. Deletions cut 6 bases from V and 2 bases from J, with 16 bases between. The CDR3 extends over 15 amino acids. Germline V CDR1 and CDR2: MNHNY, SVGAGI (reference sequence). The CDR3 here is CASSLLRTENYGYTF. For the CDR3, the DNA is TGTGCCAGCAGCCTACTAAGGACTGAGAACTATGGCTACACCTTC.

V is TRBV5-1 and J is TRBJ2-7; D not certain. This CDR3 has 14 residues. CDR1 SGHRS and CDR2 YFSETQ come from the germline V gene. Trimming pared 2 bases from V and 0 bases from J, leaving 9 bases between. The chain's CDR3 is CASSFTSSSYEQYF. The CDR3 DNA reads TGCGCCAGCAGCTTCACGTCGAGCTCCTACGAGCAGTACTTC.

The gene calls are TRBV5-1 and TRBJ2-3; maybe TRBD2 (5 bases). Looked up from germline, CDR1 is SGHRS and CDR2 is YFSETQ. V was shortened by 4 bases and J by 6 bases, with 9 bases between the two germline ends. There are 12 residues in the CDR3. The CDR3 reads CASSPQRDTQYF. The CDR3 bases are TGCGCCAGCAGCCCCCAGCGGGATACGCAGTATTTT.

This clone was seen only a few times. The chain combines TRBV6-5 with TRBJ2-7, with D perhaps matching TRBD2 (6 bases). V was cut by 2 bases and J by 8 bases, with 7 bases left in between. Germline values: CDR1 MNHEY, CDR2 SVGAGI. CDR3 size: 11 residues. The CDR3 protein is CASSYGGKQYF. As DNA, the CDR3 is TGTGCCAGCAGTTACGGCGGGAAGCAGTACTTC.

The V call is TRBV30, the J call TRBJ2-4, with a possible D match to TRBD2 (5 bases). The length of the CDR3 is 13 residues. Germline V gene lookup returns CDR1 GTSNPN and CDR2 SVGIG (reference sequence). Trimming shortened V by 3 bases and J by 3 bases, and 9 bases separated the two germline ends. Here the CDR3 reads CAWRDFFKNIQYF. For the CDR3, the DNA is TGTGCCTGGAGGGACTTCTTCAAAAACATTCAGTACTTC.

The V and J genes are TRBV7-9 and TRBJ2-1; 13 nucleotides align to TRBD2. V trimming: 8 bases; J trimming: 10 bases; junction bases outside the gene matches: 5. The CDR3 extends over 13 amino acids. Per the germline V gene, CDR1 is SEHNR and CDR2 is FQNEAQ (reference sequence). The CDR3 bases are TGTGCCAGCGGTCCGGGACTAGCGGGAGAGCAGTTCTTC. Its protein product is CASGPGLAGEQFF. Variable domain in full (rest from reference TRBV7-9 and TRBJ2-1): DTGVSQNPRHKITKRGQNVTFRCDPISEHNRLYWYRQTLGQGPEFLTYFQNEAQLEKSRLLSDRFSAERPKGSFSTLEIQRTEQGDSAMYLCASGPGLAGEQFFGPGTRLTVL.

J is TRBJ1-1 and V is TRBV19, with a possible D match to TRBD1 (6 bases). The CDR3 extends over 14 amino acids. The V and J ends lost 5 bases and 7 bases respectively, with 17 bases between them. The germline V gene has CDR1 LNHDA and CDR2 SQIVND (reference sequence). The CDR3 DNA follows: TGTGCCAGTAGTTCCGGGACAAGAGCGGTTGAAGCTTTCTTT. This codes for CASSSGTRAVEAFF.

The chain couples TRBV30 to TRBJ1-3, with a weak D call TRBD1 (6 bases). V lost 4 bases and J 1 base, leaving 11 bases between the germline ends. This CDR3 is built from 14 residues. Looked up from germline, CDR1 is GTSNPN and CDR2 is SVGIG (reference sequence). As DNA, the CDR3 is TGTGCCTGGATACCTACAGGGTCTGGAAACACCATATATTTT. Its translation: CAWIPTGSGNTIYF. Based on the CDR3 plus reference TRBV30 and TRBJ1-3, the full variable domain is SQTIHQWPATLVQPVGSPLSLECTVEGTSNPNLYWYRQAAGRGLQLLFYSVGIGQISSEVPQNLSASRPQDRQFILSSKKLLLSDSGFYLCAWIPTGSGNTIYFGEGSWLTVV.

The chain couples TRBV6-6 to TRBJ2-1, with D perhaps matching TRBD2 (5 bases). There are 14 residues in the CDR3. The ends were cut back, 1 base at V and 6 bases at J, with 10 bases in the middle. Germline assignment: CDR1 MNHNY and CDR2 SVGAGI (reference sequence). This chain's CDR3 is CASSYFKEVNEQFF. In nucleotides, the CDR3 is TGTGCCAGCAGTTACTTTAAGGAGGTCAATGAGCAGTTCTTC.

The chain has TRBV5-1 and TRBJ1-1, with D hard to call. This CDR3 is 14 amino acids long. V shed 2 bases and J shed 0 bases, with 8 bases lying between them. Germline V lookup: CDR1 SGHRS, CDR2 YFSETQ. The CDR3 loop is CASSFRDMNTEAFF. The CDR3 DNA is TGCGCCAGCAGCTTCCGGGATATGAACACTGAAGCTTTCTTT.